This TCR beta chain came from a study of shared T cell receptors in the human thymus. The repertoire was sequenced with immunoSEQ multiplex PCR; TCRdb's copy has only in-frame clones and lacks some. The table shows hundreds of thousands of clones, with over 75% occurring only once. V was pared by 4 bases and J by 3 bases, with 13 bases between. Germline V gene lookup returns CDR1 MNHNS and CDR2 SASEGT. The CDR3 spans 14 residues. In addition, the sample was reused for a study of human thymus T cells. From that study: From resections taken during corrective heart surgery, the thymus tissue was obtained.

This receptor was identified in a boy in the first two years of life with a congenital heart defect. The sequenced material came from thymocytes. The rearrangement links TRBV6-1 to TRBJ2-7; perhaps TRBD1 as D (6 bases). The CDR3 is CASSGRHRDYEQYF. The CDR3 DNA sequence: TGTGCCAGCAGTGGACGACACAGGGACTACGAGCAGTACTTC.